One and the same sample provided the 17 T cell receptor beta chains below, sequenced in a study of blood T cell repertoires in COVID-19. TCRdb keeps only in-frame clones here, not all; method: immunoSEQ multiplex PCR. The sample contains roughly 81,000 clones, roughly nine tenths of which appear only once. The sequenced sample consisted of peripheral blood. The receptors shown here come from a woman aged 50 to 65 in a cohort sampled during active COVID-19.

This chain uses TRBV5-1 with TRBJ1-4; no clear D gene. Looked up from germline, CDR1 is SGHRS and CDR2 is YFSETQ. V lost 0 bases to trimming and J lost 7 bases, with 7 bases between them. The CDR3 runs to 13 residues. This CDR3 is CASSLGRGEKLFF. The DNA for the CDR3 is TGCGCCAGCAGCTTGGGGCGGGGTGAAAAACTGTTTTTT.

This rearrangement joins TRBV20-1 to TRBJ2-7; D is undetermined. V lost 3 bases, J lost 1 base, and 4 bases lay in between. The CDR3 spans 11 residues. The germline V gene encodes CDR1 DFQATT and CDR2 SNEGSKA (reference sequence). This chain's CDR3 is CSASYSYEQYF. The DNA for the CDR3 is TGCAGTGCTAGCTATTCCTACGAGCAGTACTTC.

The table lists this clone with a count of one. J is TRBJ1-5 and V is TRBV24-1, with TRBD1 as a possible D gene (6 bases). The germline CDR1 and CDR2 sequences are KGHDR and SFDVKD. With 5 bases removed from V and 2 bases from J, the gap between germline ends came to 12 bases. The CDR3 covers 15 residues. CDR3 in DNA: TGTGCCACCAGTGCGGGGGGGGCGGGCAATCAGCCCCAGCATTTT. Encoded protein: CATSAGGAGNQPQHF.

The chain links TRBV7-8 to TRBJ2-1; 9 positions agree with TRBD1. The CDR3 covers 15 residues. With 4 bases clipped from V and 7 bases from J, the junction kept 8 bases outside the gene matches. Germline V gene lookup returns CDR1 SGHVS and CDR2 FQNEAQ. Written as DNA, the CDR3 is TGTGCCAGCAGCTCAGGACAGGGGAGTTGGAATGAGCAGTTCTTC. It translates to CASSSGQGSWNEQFF.

The chain couples TRBV11-3 to TRBJ2-1, with a tentative D call TRBD2 (5 bases). CDR3 size: 16 residues. Germline V gene data show CDR1 as SGHNT and CDR2 as YENEEA. Trimming took off 1 base at V and 0 bases at J, with 10 bases between the two ends. The CDR3 nucleotides are TGTGCCAGCAGCTTAGCTAGCAGACCCTCCTACAATGAGCAGTTCTTC. Its translation: CASSLASRPSYNEQFF.

This chain connects TRBV12-3 or TRBV12-4 to TRBJ2-5, with unresolved D. V lost 6 bases and J lost 4, with 9 bases in between. The CDR3 has 12 residues. The CDR3 spells CASSLGRETQYF. CDR3 nucleotide sequence: TGTGCCAGCAGCTTGGGCAGAGAGACCCAGTACTTC.

The chain couples TRBV5-1 to TRBJ2-5; D might be TRBD2 (6 bases). Germline CDR1 and CDR2: SGHRS and YFSETQ. The V gene lost 6 bases and the J gene lost 4 bases, with 10 bases spanning the gap. The CDR3 length is 12 residues. The CDR3 sequence is CASTTTRETQYF. CDR3 in DNA: TGCGCCAGCACCACGACTAGAGAGACCCAGTACTTC.

The V and J genes are TRBV27 and TRBJ2-2, with a possible D match to TRBD2 (5 bases). V was cut by 9 bases and J by 4 bases, with 9 bases left in between. The CDR3 extends over 12 amino acids. The V gene's germline CDR1 is MNHEY and CDR2 SMNVEV (reference sequence). The chain's CDR3 is CARGRGTGELFF. The CDR3 coding sequence is TGTGCCAGAGGACGGGGCACCGGGGAGCTGTTTTTT.

The rearrangement joins TRBV19 to TRBJ1-5, with D possibly being TRBD1 (6 bases). In germline, CDR1 is LNHDA, CDR2 SQIVND (reference sequence). The CDR3 has 14 residues. Trimming removed 3 bases from V and 9 bases from J, with 15 bases in between. This CDR3 reads CASSIQGPNRPQHF. In nucleotides, the CDR3 is TGTGCCAGTAGTATTCAGGGGCCCAACAGGCCCCAGCATTTT.

This clone showed up just once. V is TRBV29-1 and J is TRBJ2-1, with 8 bases identical to TRBD2. Germline-derived CDR1 and CDR2 are SQVTM and ANQGSEA. This CDR3 has 14 amino acids. The trim removed 2 bases at V and 7 bases at J, leaving 7 bases unmatched. The CDR3 spells CSVEQAASGNEQFF. Here the CDR3 DNA reads TGCAGCGTTGAACAGGCGGCTAGCGGGAATGAGCAGTTCTTC.

The DNA of the CDR3 is TGTGCCAGCAGCCCCACAGGGGTGCCTGCGATGCCGCAGAACTACAATGAGCAGTTCTTC. Amino acid sequence: CASSPTGVPAMPQNYNEQFF. The rearrangement uses TRBV5-4 and TRBJ2-1, with TRBD1 identical over 7 bases. The CDR3 spans 20 residues. J gave up 3 bases and V 4 bases, and 22 bases lay outside the gene matches. Germline V CDR1 and CDR2: SGHNT, YYREEE (reference sequence).

The V call is TRBV6-6, the J call TRBJ2-7, with D possibly matching TRBD2 (6 bases). Germline-derived CDR1 and CDR2 are MNHNY and SVGAGI (reference sequence). The V end was cut by 5 bases, the J end by 6 bases, with 11 bases between. This CDR3 has 12 residues. The CDR3 DNA reads TGTGCCAGCAGTGGAGGGGTAGTCGAGCAGTACTTC. It codes for CASSGGVVEQYF.

For the CDR3, the DNA is TGCGCCAGCAGCTTGGAAGGCATAACAGGGTCTGGGGCCAACGTCCTGACTTTC. This gives the protein CASSLEGITGSGANVLTF. This chain connects TRBV5-1 to TRBJ2-6; possible D gene TRBD1, 6 bases. Germline CDR1 SGHRS, CDR2 YFSETQ. Trimming removed 0 bases at V and 1 base at J, with 14 bases between. The CDR3 totals 18 residues.

The chain employs TRBV9 and TRBJ1-5; TRBD1 might be the D (6 bases). V was shortened by 3 bases and J by 7 bases, with 14 bases between the two germline ends. CDR3 length: 14 amino acids. Germline V gene lookup returns CDR1 SGDLS and CDR2 YYNGEE. The CDR3 DNA sequence: TGTGCCAGCAGCGAGGGGGGGGCCGGGCAGCCCCAGCATTTT. Translating it yields CASSEGGAGQPQHF.

V gene TRBV30 combines with J gene TRBJ2-5; TRBD2 aligns across 9 bases. CDR1 is GTSNPN and CDR2 is SVGIG in the germline V gene (reference sequence). This CDR3 is 15 amino acids long. Unmatched junction bases numbered 6, after V lost 0 bases and J lost 4 bases. In DNA, the CDR3 is TGTGCCTGGAGTGTAAGGGTTAGCGGGAGAGAGACCCAGTACTTC. Translation gives CAWSVRVSGRETQYF.

The chain couples TRBV21-1 to TRBJ2-1; the DNA was not compared with TRBD2, the D call given in the table. TRBV21-1 is a pseudogene. The CDR3 totals 20 residues. The CDR3 sequence: CASSKAVLAGVNRSYNEQFF. DNA for the CDR3: TGTGCCAGCAGCAAAGCTGTTCTAGCGGGAGTTAATCGTTCCTACAATGAGCAGTTCTTC.

The rearrangement uses TRBV12-3 or TRBV12-4 and TRBJ1-1, with D maybe TRBD1 (5 bases). The CDR3 covers 13 residues. The V end was cut by 6 bases, the J end by 4 bases, with 12 bases between. The CDR3 DNA reads TGTGCCAGCAGGCCACAGGTCCGCACTGAAGCTTTCTTT. It codes for CASRPQVRTEAFF.